This TCR beta chain was sequenced during a study of CD8 T cells in Susac syndrome (dated 2019 in TCRdb). Regarding the research as a whole: Repertoire sequencing was used to test whether CD8+ T cell activation and differentiation in Susac syndrome was antigen driven.

Findings and caveats that apply to the study as a whole: The TCR sequencing and HLA analysis was acknowledged to have included a relatively small number of individuals.

Regarding this clonotype: Its antigen remains undetermined. Base qualities are not at hand, and no much larger clone is one base apart.

V drops 2 bases and J drops 7 bases, leaving 18 bases in between. The germline V gene provides CDR1 LGHNA and CDR2 YSLEER. The CDR3 numbers 15 residues from cysteine through phenylalanine. This entry keeps only the CDR3 DNA: 45 bases, framed from base 1. RNA was extracted using the RNeasy kit, and roughly 0.5 to 1 microgram was reverse transcribed with random hexamers. The immunoSEQ multiplex PCR assay, which covers 54 Vbeta and 13 Jbeta segments, was used to amplify TCR beta CDR3 regions. PCR amplification bias was corrected by using a synthetic template baseline for primer optimization and computational correction. The paper's processing steps were these. Only productive sequences were kept, with reads annotated to V, D and J genes according to IMGT and analyzed in immunoSEQ Analyzer. Clonality was calculated as one minus the Shannon entropy normalized by log2 of the number of productive unique sequences. For each patient and control, public and private clones were evaluated within the 100 most prevalent clones. A clone was defined as Susac-specific if it was absent from the healthy and MS cohorts, from over 1,000 published viral clones and from other ImmuneACCESS disease sequences. TCRdb itself trimmed the public reads at Q25 with fastp, ran MiXCR and retained productive beta chains. Here each entry gathers all rows of one CDR3 protein and keeps the most common genes and DNA. None of the V and J calls come from the authors' own analysis; TCRdb made them. This sample has fewer than 200,000 distinct CDR3 sequences in its table, and roughly 94% of those were observed once. About 0.1% of the sample rests with the top ten.

Peripheral blood CD8+ and CD4+ T cells from healthy donors, Susac syndrome patients and multiple sclerosis patients were profiled by high-throughput TCR beta sequencing. Healthy donors were included as age- and sex-matched controls. CD8+ TEMRA cells were enriched by FACS, while bulk CD8+ and CD4+ T cells were purified by magnetic negative isolation. Blood was collected in EDTA tubes and processed within 24 hours, with PBMCs isolated through density gradient centrifugation. PBMCs intended for TCR sequencing were cryopreserved in liquid nitrogen and thawed later in a water bath at 37 degrees C. The sorted or isolated CD4+, CD8+ and CD8+ TEMRA cells had a purity of 90% or higher.

The sequencing input was CD4+ T cells from PBMCs. The clonotype originates from a human donor in good health. Rearrangement joined TRBV4-3 to TRBJ2-7; there is no confident call for the D gene. The DNA sequence follows: TGCGCCAGCAGCCAAAGCTTCCTCACTCTTGAGGAGCAGTACTTC. This translates into CASSQSFLTLEEQYF.